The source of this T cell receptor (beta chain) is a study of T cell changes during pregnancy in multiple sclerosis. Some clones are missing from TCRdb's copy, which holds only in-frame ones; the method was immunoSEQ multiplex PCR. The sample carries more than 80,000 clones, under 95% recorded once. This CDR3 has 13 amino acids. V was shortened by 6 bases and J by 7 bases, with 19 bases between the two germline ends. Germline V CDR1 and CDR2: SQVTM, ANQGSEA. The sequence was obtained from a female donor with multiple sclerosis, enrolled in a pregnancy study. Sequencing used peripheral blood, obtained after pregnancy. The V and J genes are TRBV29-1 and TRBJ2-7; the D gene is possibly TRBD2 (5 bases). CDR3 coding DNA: TGCAGCGTAGCTCTATTTGACCGGGGAGAGCAGTACTTC. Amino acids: CSVALFDRGEQYF.